This T cell receptor (beta chain) comes out of a study of molecular identifiers for immune sequencing clone quantification. CDR3 length: 14 amino acids. Germline-derived CDR1 and CDR2 are SEHNR and FQNEAQ (reference sequence). J was trimmed by 12 bases and V by 4 bases; bases with no gene match: 10. This clonotype was counted many times. Previously described methods with listed TCR primers produced the bulk TCR libraries. TCRdb recomputed calls from the PCR reads with MiXCR, one row per CDR3 protein. The sample lists more than 550,000 distinct CDR3 sequences; 25% were seen once. The receptor's source is a human donor in good health. Some libraries in this study had Jurkat cell RNA spiked in. Sequenced material: naive CD8+ T cells from blood, with Jurkat cell RNA spiked in. Subset denoted: FACS-sorted CD8+CD4-CCR7+CD45RA+ naive T cells. V gene TRBV7-9 combines with J gene TRBJ2-7; 12 positions agree with TRBD1. The CDR3 DNA follows: TGTGCCAGCAGCTCACCGGGACAGGGGGCTCATCGGTACTTC. Protein sequence: CASSSPGQGAHRYF. Variable domain in full (rest from reference TRBV7-9 and TRBJ2-7): DTGVSQNPRHKITKRGQNVTFRCDPISEHNRLYWYRQTLGQGPEFLTYFQNEAQLEKSRLLSDRFSAERPKGSFSTLEIQRTEQGDSAMYLCASSSPGQGAHRYFGPGTRLTVT.